The rows below give T cell receptor beta chains drawn from one sample of a study of control samples from healthy donors and cancer patients. Some clones are missing from TCRdb's copy, which holds only in-frame ones; the method was immunoSEQ multiplex PCR. This table has about 95,000 clones, approximately 90% appearing once. Sequencing input: blood. The receptor set was obtained from a woman in her 70s in good health. Both conserved end residues are part of each CDR3. The order of the fields is CDR3 DNA, CDR3 protein, V gene, D gene, J gene, clone size. A D gene is named only where the DNA matches it firmly. The size entry is marked missing in some rows and otherwise reads once, few, many or a size class.

CDR3nt: TGTGCCAGCAGCCGGGACGGGTTTAATGAAAAACTGTTTTTT
CDR3aa: CASSRDGFNEKLFF
v_gene: TRBV7-2
d_gene: .
j_gene: TRBJ1-4
abundance: .

CDR3nt: TGCAGTGCTAGTCAACAGGGAGATGGCTACACCTTC
CDR3aa: CSASQQGDGYTF
v_gene: TRBV20-1
d_gene: .
j_gene: TRBJ1-2
abundance: .

CDR3nt: TGTGCCAGCAGTTACCCGAGGGGGAACACCGGGGAGCTGTTTTTT
CDR3aa: CASSYPRGNTGELFF
v_gene: TRBV6-5
d_gene: .
j_gene: TRBJ2-2
abundance: .

CDR3nt: TGTGCCAGCTCACCGGGACAAGGAAACACCATATATTTT
CDR3aa: CASSPGQGNTIYF
v_gene: TRBV18
d_gene: .
j_gene: TRBJ1-3
abundance: .

CDR3nt: TGTGCCAGCAGCGTAGCTAGTTGGGGAGAAGAGCAGTACTTC
CDR3aa: CASSVASWGEEQYF
v_gene: TRBV9
d_gene: .
j_gene: TRBJ2-7
abundance: .

CDR3nt: TGTGCCAGCAGTGGTGAAGAGACCCAGTACTTC
CDR3aa: CASSGEETQYF
v_gene: TRBV2
d_gene: .
j_gene: TRBJ2-5
abundance: .

CDR3nt: TGTGCCAGCAGAAATAGCGGGAGAAATGAGCAGTTCTTC
CDR3aa: CASRNSGRNEQFF
v_gene: TRBV11-2
d_gene: TRBD2
j_gene: TRBJ2-1
abundance: .

CDR3nt: TGTGCCAGCAGCTTAGATCGGATTAGCGGGGGGGCGAAGACCCAGTACTTC
CDR3aa: CASSLDRISGGAKTQYF
v_gene: TRBV11-2
d_gene: TRBD2
j_gene: TRBJ2-5
abundance: .

CDR3nt: TGTGCCAGCAGTGAAGCTAGCGGGAGAGATACAGATACGCAGTATTTT
CDR3aa: CASSEASGRDTDTQYF
v_gene: TRBV2
d_gene: TRBD2
j_gene: TRBJ2-3
abundance: .

CDR3nt: TGTGCCTGGAGTACTCCCGGGACAGGGGGGACTGATACGCAGTATTTT
CDR3aa: CAWSTPGTGGTDTQYF
v_gene: TRBV30
d_gene: TRBD1
j_gene: TRBJ2-3
abundance: .

CDR3nt: TGTGCCAGCAGTTTACAGGGGGCGAGCACTGAAGCTTTCTTT
CDR3aa: CASSLQGASTEAFF
v_gene: TRBV28
d_gene: TRBD1
j_gene: TRBJ1-1
abundance: .

CDR3nt: TGTGCCAGCAGCGCACAACTAGCGGACAATGAGCAGTTCTTC
CDR3aa: CASSAQLADNEQFF
v_gene: TRBV9
d_gene: TRBD2
j_gene: TRBJ2-1
abundance: .

CDR3nt: TGCGCCAGCAGCTTGGCAGGGGGGTCTGATTCACCCCTCCACTTT
CDR3aa: CASSLAGGSDSPLHF
v_gene: TRBV5-1
d_gene: TRBD1
j_gene: TRBJ1-6
abundance: .

CDR3nt: TGCGCCAGCAGCTTGGACACAATGAACACTGAAGCTTTCTTT
CDR3aa: CASSLDTMNTEAFF
v_gene: TRBV5-1
d_gene: .
j_gene: TRBJ1-1
abundance: .

CDR3nt: TGTGCCAGCAGCCAAGGGAGGCACACAGATACGCAGTATTTT
CDR3aa: CASSQGRHTDTQYF
v_gene: TRBV14
d_gene: .
j_gene: TRBJ2-3
abundance: medium-sized

CDR3nt: TGTGCCTGGAGTTCCGGACTAGCGGACACCGGGGAGCTGTTTTTT
CDR3aa: CAWSSGLADTGELFF
v_gene: TRBV30
d_gene: TRBD2
j_gene: TRBJ2-2
abundance: .

CDR3nt: TGTGCCAGCAGCTTAGGGTTAGGGCAGCAATCTTCCAATGAGCAGTTCTTC
CDR3aa: CASSLGLGQQSSNEQFF
v_gene: TRBV11-3
d_gene: .
j_gene: TRBJ2-1
abundance: .

CDR3nt: TGTGCCAGCAGCTTAGTAGGGGCGGGACAGTTCTTC
CDR3aa: CASSLVGAGQFF
v_gene: TRBV7-9
d_gene: .
j_gene: TRBJ2-1
abundance: .

CDR3nt: TGTGCCGCCCACCAGGGGGCAAACACTGAAGCTTTCTTT
CDR3aa: CAAHQGANTEAFF
v_gene: TRBV10-3
d_gene: TRBD1
j_gene: TRBJ1-1
abundance: .

CDR3nt: TGTGCCAGTTCCCAGGGGCTCCCGAACACCGGGGAGCTGTTTTTT
CDR3aa: CASSQGLPNTGELFF
v_gene: TRBV11-2
d_gene: .
j_gene: TRBJ2-2
abundance: .

CDR3nt: TGTGCCAGCAGTCTGGACAGGGCGACTCGATGGTATCAGCCCCAGCATTTT
CDR3aa: CASSLDRATRWYQPQHF
v_gene: TRBV6-8
d_gene: TRBD1
j_gene: TRBJ1-5
abundance: .

CDR3nt: TGTGCCAGCAGTTTAGGTCAGGGACCTGAAGCTTTCTTT
CDR3aa: CASSLGQGPEAFF
v_gene: TRBV12-3/TRBV12-4
d_gene: .
j_gene: TRBJ1-1
abundance: .

CDR3nt: TGTGCCAGCAGCGGTTCGGCCCAAGAGACCCAGTACTTC
CDR3aa: CASSGSAQETQYF
v_gene: TRBV9
d_gene: .
j_gene: TRBJ2-5
abundance: .

CDR3nt: TGTGCCAGTAGTATCGCCCCAGCGTCAGGGAATGGCTACACCTTC
CDR3aa: CASSIAPASGNGYTF
v_gene: TRBV19
d_gene: .
j_gene: TRBJ1-2
abundance: .

CDR3nt: TGCAGTGCTAGTAGGGGCTCTGATCAGCCCCAGCATTTT
CDR3aa: CSASRGSDQPQHF
v_gene: TRBV20-1
d_gene: .
j_gene: TRBJ1-5
abundance: .

CDR3nt: TGTGCCAGCAGTGAAGCGGCCGGGACAGGGGCAGATACGCAGTATTTT
CDR3aa: CASSEAAGTGADTQYF
v_gene: TRBV6-1
d_gene: TRBD1
j_gene: TRBJ2-3
abundance: medium-sized

CDR3nt: TGTGCCAGCTCACCGCCCCGGGGCGGCGAGACCCAGTACTTC
CDR3aa: CASSPPRGGETQYF
v_gene: TRBV18
d_gene: .
j_gene: TRBJ2-5
abundance: .

CDR3nt: TGTGCCAGCAGCTTAATGGGGGGGAGCCAAGAGACCCAGTACTTC
CDR3aa: CASSLMGGSQETQYF
v_gene: TRBV7-3
d_gene: TRBD2
j_gene: TRBJ2-5
abundance: .

CDR3nt: TGTGCCTGGAGTTTAATGGGCCTGAGAACCTACGAGCAGTACTTC
CDR3aa: CAWSLMGLRTYEQYF
v_gene: TRBV30
d_gene: .
j_gene: TRBJ2-7
abundance: .

CDR3nt: TGTGCCAGTAGTATGGTAAGTATAGCGGGACCTTACGAGCAGTACTTC
CDR3aa: CASSMVSIAGPYEQYF
v_gene: TRBV19
d_gene: TRBD2
j_gene: TRBJ2-7
abundance: few

CDR3nt: TGCGCCAGCCAGTTCAGTGACACCGGGGAGCTGTTTTTT
CDR3aa: CASQFSDTGELFF
v_gene: TRBV5-1
d_gene: .
j_gene: TRBJ2-2
abundance: .

CDR3nt: TGTGCCTGGACCATGACAGGAGAAGCTTTCTTT
CDR3aa: CAWTMTGEAFF
v_gene: TRBV30
d_gene: .
j_gene: TRBJ1-1
abundance: .

CDR3nt: TGCGCCAGCAGCCAAGTTGACAGCAGAACTAATGAAAAACTGTTTTTT
CDR3aa: CASSQVDSRTNEKLFF
v_gene: TRBV4-1
d_gene: .
j_gene: TRBJ1-4
abundance: .

CDR3nt: TGTGCCAGCAGCCAGATTAAGACAGGGCCCACTGATAGCTATGGCTACACCTTC
CDR3aa: CASSQIKTGPTDSYGYTF
v_gene: TRBV3-1/TRBV3-2
d_gene: TRBD1
j_gene: TRBJ1-2
abundance: .

CDR3nt: TGTGCCAGCTCACCAAGGCCGCTAGCGGGAGTAGGGAGCGAGCAGTACTTC
CDR3aa: CASSPRPLAGVGSEQYF
v_gene: TRBV18
d_gene: TRBD2
j_gene: TRBJ2-7
abundance: .